The present T cell receptor (beta chain) was sequenced within a study of blood T cell repertoires in COVID-19. Overall study: Acute and convalescent COVID-19 samples came from the United States, Italy and Spain. From T cells, B-cell-depleted T cells, or PBMCs came the material, which was cDNA or gDNA.

Trimming took 2 bases from V and 5 from J; bases not matched to a gene: 3. This CDR3 is built from 15 residues. Per germline, CDR1 MNHEY and CDR2 SVGAGI. Source study methods: Estimation of nucleated cell counts was performed using reference gene primer amplification. Profiled with immunoSEQ multiplex PCR; TCRdb holds only in-frame clones, not every one. V and J calls and clone size are copied from that table; D and trimming were computed from the DNA. This sample has around 91,000 clones, with approximately 79% found just once. Sequenced sample: peripheral blood. This receptor was identified in a woman aged 80 or over with active or convalescent COVID-19. V gene TRBV6-5 combines with J gene TRBJ2-7; 13 nucleotides line up with TRBD2. CDR3: CASSYTGLAGNEQYF. CDR3 nucleotides: TGTGCCAGCAGTTACACGGGACTAGCGGGAAACGAGCAGTACTTC.